The text below deals with one T cell receptor beta chain. The antigen is not known. The sample is drawn from a study of blood T cells in healthy people across ages. General observations from the study: More naive CD4+ cells and higher diversity marked long-lived donors relative to aged donors. Roughly linear declines in TCR beta diversity per million T cells occurred with age. As naive T cell percentage varied, TCR beta diversity correlated strongly with it.

Alongside a J-beta primer mix, a sample-barcoded 5' primer served in a second PCR lasting about 7 to 11 cycles. CDR3-containing paired-end reads numbered at least 2.5 million in each sample. TCRdb passed the 5' RACE reads through MiXCR, listing each CDR3 protein once. This repertoire shows over 1,500,000 distinct CDR3 sequences, less than 50% found once; its top ten account for more than 2%. The CDR3 is made up of 14 amino acids. Germline trimming cut 10 bases from V and 4 bases from J; bases unmatched to any gene: 9. The genes are TRBV12-3 or TRBV12-4 and TRBJ1-1, with 10 nucleotides matching TRBD1. This sequence originates from a woman in her thirties or forties in good health. The source material was blood. The CDR3 nucleotides read TGTGCCAACAGCTTCCGGGACAGGGGCACTGAAGCTTTCTTT. This gives the protein CANSFRDRGTEAFF.